This TCR beta chain is drawn from a study of blood T cell repertoires in COVID-19 (dated by TCRdb to about 2020). Notes on the research overall: Samples covering the acute and convalescent phases of COVID-19 were provided by collaborators in the United States, Italy and Spain. The material from the prospective study consisted of cDNA or gDNA derived from T cells, B-cell-depleted T cells, or PBMCs. The dataset comprised deeply sampled blood TCRbeta repertoires from subjects exposed to, actively infected with, or recovered from COVID-19. The repertoires were released in a freely available public database intended as a resource for research on the immune response to SARS-CoV-2. Samples were obtained from the ongoing ImmuneRACE study (first 160 participants) and from some 1,300 subjects provided by 6 global collaborators. The sample metadata nearly always contained a de-identified subject ID, COVID-19 status, age in years and sex. Where available, HLA class I and class II types were obtained from metadata supplied by the sample provider rather than from assay-based typing. Overall results and qualifications from the work: The amount of clinical and demographic metadata varied by source and participant and was provided uncurated.

TCRbeta CDR3 regions were amplified from genomic DNA by means of the immunoSEQ Assay, a bias-controlled multiplex PCR. The paper's processing steps were these. The number of nucleated cells in each sample was estimated from the amplification of reference gene primers within the assay. To quantify the absolute abundance of each unique TCRbeta CDR3 rearrangement, sequence reads were collapsed and filtered. For each sample, productive Simpson clonality was calculated as the square root of Simpson's diversity index over productive rearrangements. TCRdb stores this immuneACCESS table with in-frame sequences only. Part of the clones is absent; in the studies checked, under half of the shortfall reflects unresolved V genes, and no reason is known for the rest. Clone size and V and J calls were adopted from that table, with D and trimming inferred from the DNA. Across this sample there are 80,000 or so clones, with around 81% seen only once. The ten largest clonotypes hold around 40% of the sample.

Collaborating institutions collected whole blood in K2EDTA tubes following their own protocols. For TCRbeta analysis, collaborator samples were shipped as frozen whole blood, as isolated PBMCs, or as DNA extracted from either sample type. Note on this clone: Its antigen is not yet known. No base qualities exist here, and no much larger clone lies one base off it.

Including the terminal cysteine and phenylalanine, the CDR3 comprises 13 residues. Just CDR3 DNA is preserved here, 39 bases in frame from base 1. Reading the germline V gene gives CDR1 MNHEY and CDR2 SVGAGI. Trimming at the junction amounts to 8 bases on V and 0 bases on J, and the germline ends lie 11 bases apart. The sample taken for sequencing was peripheral blood. The receptor comes from an older man with acute or convalescent COVID-19. The chain employs TRBV6-5 and TRBJ2-7; the D gene remains uncertain. The DNA sequence follows: TGTGCCAGCCTGGCAGGAAGCTCCTACGAGCAGTACTTC. It is translated as CASLAGSSYEQYF.